This is a list of T cell receptor beta chains from one sample in a study of vaccination and CD4 T cells after COVID-19. Each CDR3 protein gets one entry after TCRdb re-called the PCR reads with MiXCR. The data hold fewer than 8,000 distinct CDR3 sequences, with less than 65% observed a single time. These TCRs are of unknown antigen specificity. The sequencing input was CD4+ T cells from blood, cultured in vitro. The receptors were gathered from a human donor in good health. The CDR3 runs from the conserved cysteine through the conserved F or W. D genes are given only for firm matches. Clone size is stated in some rows and not others, as once, few, many or a class when expanded.

cdr3_aa: CSASVPPGQPQHF
cdr3_nt: TGCAGTGCTAGTGTTCCCCCCGGGCAGCCCCAGCATTTT
v_call: TRBV20-1
d_call: NA
j_call: TRBJ1-5
clone_size: few
cdr3_length: 13

cdr3_aa: CASSLPKNIQYF
cdr3_nt: TGTGCCAGCAGTTTACCCAAAAACATTCAGTACTTC
v_call: TRBV28
d_call: NA
j_call: TRBJ2-4
clone_size: NA
cdr3_length: 12

cdr3_aa: CAPPAGVSWETQYF
cdr3_nt: TGTGCCCCCCCCGCGGGGGTCAGTTGGGAGACCCAGTACTTC
v_call: TRBV10-3
d_call: TRBD2
j_call: TRBJ2-5
clone_size: NA
cdr3_length: 14

cdr3_aa: CASSPWDSLNTEAFF
cdr3_nt: TGTGCCAGTAGTCCCTGGGACAGTCTGAACACTGAAGCTTTCTTT
v_call: TRBV19
d_call: TRBD1
j_call: TRBJ1-1
clone_size: few
cdr3_length: 15

cdr3_aa: CASRKTGTGNYGYTF
cdr3_nt: TGTGCCAGCAGAAAGACCGGGACAGGGAACTATGGCTACACCTTC
v_call: TRBV7-2
d_call: TRBD1
j_call: TRBJ1-2
clone_size: NA
cdr3_length: 15

cdr3_aa: CAGKREVQETQYF
cdr3_nt: TGTGCCGGAAAGCGGGAGGTCCAAGAGACCCAGTACTTC
v_call: TRBV2
d_call: TRBD2
j_call: TRBJ2-5
clone_size: NA
cdr3_length: 13

cdr3_aa: CAISAGGYYTQYF
cdr3_nt: TGTGCCATCAGTGCAGGGGGCTACTATACGCAGTATTTT
v_call: TRBV10-3
d_call: TRBD1
j_call: TRBJ2-3
clone_size: NA
cdr3_length: 13

cdr3_aa: CAISVQGQGSTYEQYF
cdr3_nt: TGTGCCATCAGCGTCCAGGGACAGGGGAGTACGTACGAGCAGTACTTC
v_call: TRBV10-3
d_call: TRBD1
j_call: TRBJ2-7
clone_size: NA
cdr3_length: 16

cdr3_aa: CASSSKGDRGPDTQYF
cdr3_nt: TGTGCCAGCAGCTCCAAGGGGGACAGGGGGCCAGATACGCAGTATTTT
v_call: TRBV11-2
d_call: TRBD1
j_call: TRBJ2-3
clone_size: NA
cdr3_length: 16

cdr3_aa: CASSLVAGGDYEQYF
cdr3_nt: TGTGCCAGCAGCTTAGTCGCGGGAGGGGATTACGAGCAGTACTTC
v_call: TRBV7-2
d_call: TRBD2
j_call: TRBJ2-7
clone_size: NA
cdr3_length: 15

cdr3_aa: CAIRRGASTDTQYF
cdr3_nt: TGTGCCATCAGGCGGGGGGCTAGCACAGATACGCAGTATTTT
v_call: TRBV10-3
d_call: TRBD2
j_call: TRBJ2-3
clone_size: NA
cdr3_length: 14

cdr3_aa: CASSYSPSGLYNEQFF
cdr3_nt: TGTGCCAGCAGTTACTCCCCTAGCGGACTATACAATGAGCAGTTCTTC
v_call: TRBV6-5
d_call: TRBD2
j_call: TRBJ2-1
clone_size: NA
cdr3_length: 16

cdr3_aa: CASNRGGNTGELFF
cdr3_nt: TGTGCCAGCAATCGCGGGGGGAACACCGGGGAGCTGTTTTTT
v_call: TRBV2
d_call: TRBD2
j_call: TRBJ2-2
clone_size: NA
cdr3_length: 14

cdr3_aa: CASSRWGGSSYEQYF
cdr3_nt: TGTGCCAGCAGCCGATGGGGGGGGAGCTCCTACGAGCAGTACTTC
v_call: TRBV28
d_call: TRBD2
j_call: TRBJ2-7
clone_size: NA
cdr3_length: 15

cdr3_aa: CASGGEGRGTQYF
cdr3_nt: TGTGCCAGTGGGGGGGAGGGTCGAGGTACGCAGTATTTT
v_call: TRBV19
d_call: TRBD2
j_call: TRBJ2-3
clone_size: few
cdr3_length: 13

cdr3_aa: CASSAIQTNPIPDTQYF
cdr3_nt: TGTGCCAGCAGTGCTATCCAGACCAATCCGATACCAGATACGCAGTATTTT
v_call: TRBV27
d_call: NA
j_call: TRBJ2-3
clone_size: NA
cdr3_length: 17

cdr3_aa: CASSSRGGGTDTQYF
cdr3_nt: TGTGCCAGCAGCTCACGAGGGGGTGGCACAGATACGCAGTATTTT
v_call: TRBV7-2
d_call: NA
j_call: TRBJ2-3
clone_size: NA
cdr3_length: 15

cdr3_aa: CSAPGFMSTDTQYF
cdr3_nt: TGCAGTGCTCCGGGGTTTATGAGCACAGATACGCAGTATTTT
v_call: TRBV20-1
d_call: NA
j_call: TRBJ2-3
clone_size: NA
cdr3_length: 14

cdr3_aa: CASSYRENTQYF
cdr3_nt: TGTGCCAGCAGTTACAGGGAGAATACGCAGTATTTT
v_call: TRBV7-2
d_call: NA
j_call: TRBJ2-3
clone_size: NA
cdr3_length: 12

cdr3_aa: CATNGVGETQYF
cdr3_nt: TGTGCCACCAACGGGGTGGGAGAGACCCAGTACTTC
v_call: TRBV12-3/TRBV12-4
d_call: NA
j_call: TRBJ2-5
clone_size: few
cdr3_length: 12

cdr3_aa: CSARDQLVGGADTQYF
cdr3_nt: TGCAGTGCTAGAGACCAACTAGTGGGGGGCGCAGATACGCAGTATTTT
v_call: TRBV20-1
d_call: NA
j_call: TRBJ2-3
clone_size: NA
cdr3_length: 16

cdr3_aa: CASSHTGAIGGGYTF
cdr3_nt: TGTGCCAGCAGTCACACAGGGGCAATCGGTGGTGGCTACACCTTC
v_call: TRBV27
d_call: TRBD1
j_call: TRBJ1-2
clone_size: NA
cdr3_length: 15

cdr3_aa: CASSWDRSTDTQYF
cdr3_nt: TGTGCCAGCAGTTGGGACCGTAGCACAGATACGCAGTATTTT
v_call: TRBV2
d_call: NA
j_call: TRBJ2-3
clone_size: NA
cdr3_length: 14

cdr3_aa: CASSYPTTNTEAFF
cdr3_nt: TGTGCCAGCAGTTACCCAACAACTAACACTGAAGCTTTCTTT
v_call: TRBV6-5
d_call: NA
j_call: TRBJ1-1
clone_size: NA
cdr3_length: 14

cdr3_aa: CASSLGGRTSYNSPLHF
cdr3_nt: TGTGCCAGCAGCTTGGGGGGACGGACCTCCTATAATTCACCCCTCCACTTT
v_call: TRBV11-1
d_call: NA
j_call: TRBJ1-6
clone_size: few
cdr3_length: 17

cdr3_aa: CASSQGGRSGAGELFF
cdr3_nt: TGTGCCAGCAGCCAGGGTGGCAGGAGCGGTGCCGGGGAGCTGTTTTTT
v_call: TRBV7-8
d_call: NA
j_call: TRBJ2-2
clone_size: NA
cdr3_length: 16

cdr3_aa: CATKLLTGELFF
cdr3_nt: TGTGCCACCAAACTACTCACCGGGGAGCTGTTTTTT
v_call: TRBV7-7
d_call: NA
j_call: TRBJ2-2
clone_size: NA
cdr3_length: 12

cdr3_aa: CATSRVQAGRGYTF
cdr3_nt: TGTGCCACCAGCAGAGTGCAGGCCGGGAGAGGCTACACCTTC
v_call: TRBV15
d_call: NA
j_call: TRBJ1-2
clone_size: NA
cdr3_length: 14

cdr3_aa: CASSLGSGTEGYTF
cdr3_nt: TGTGCCAGCAGCTTAGGTTCAGGGACGGAAGGCTACACCTTC
v_call: TRBV7-8
d_call: NA
j_call: TRBJ1-2
clone_size: NA
cdr3_length: 14

cdr3_aa: CASNPGDRGYYGYTF
cdr3_nt: TGTGCCAGCAACCCCGGGGACAGGGGATACTATGGCTACACCTTC
v_call: TRBV7-2
d_call: TRBD1
j_call: TRBJ1-2
clone_size: once
cdr3_length: 15

cdr3_aa: CASSLDQLAYNEQFF
cdr3_nt: TGTGCCAGCAGCTTAGACCAGCTAGCTTACAATGAGCAGTTCTTC
v_call: TRBV11-2
d_call: NA
j_call: TRBJ2-1
clone_size: large
cdr3_length: 15

cdr3_aa: CSARFGGKGTEAFF
cdr3_nt: TGCAGTGCTAGATTCGGAGGAAAGGGCACTGAAGCTTTCTTT
v_call: TRBV20-1
d_call: NA
j_call: TRBJ1-1
clone_size: few
cdr3_length: 14

cdr3_aa: CASSYGGRNTEAFF
cdr3_nt: TGTGCCAGCAGTTACGGCGGCAGGAACACTGAAGCTTTCTTT
v_call: TRBV6-5
d_call: NA
j_call: TRBJ1-1
clone_size: NA
cdr3_length: 14

cdr3_aa: CASSKEAFYLAGELFF
cdr3_nt: TGTGCCAGCAGCAAAGAGGCTTTTTATCTAGCCGGGGAGCTGTTTTTT
v_call: TRBV7-2
d_call: NA
j_call: TRBJ2-2
clone_size: NA
cdr3_length: 16

cdr3_aa: CASSPTGTALKTQYF
cdr3_nt: TGTGCCAGCAGTCCTACCGGGACAGCATTGAAGACCCAGTACTTC
v_call: TRBV6-1
d_call: TRBD1
j_call: TRBJ2-5
clone_size: few
cdr3_length: 15

cdr3_aa: CASSLEGSGNTIYF
cdr3_nt: TGTGCCAGCAGCTTAGAAGGCTCTGGAAACACCATATATTTT
v_call: TRBV7-6
d_call: NA
j_call: TRBJ1-3
clone_size: once
cdr3_length: 14

cdr3_aa: CASSERVGTGGPLARNTGELFF
cdr3_nt: TGTGCCAGCAGCGAACGTGTGGGGACAGGGGGTCCTTTGGCCCGGAACACCGGGGAGCTGTTTTTT
v_call: TRBV7-9
d_call: TRBD1
j_call: TRBJ2-2
clone_size: NA
cdr3_length: 22

cdr3_aa: CSATRKGGSNEKLFF
cdr3_nt: TGCAGTGCTACCCGCAAGGGAGGATCTAATGAAAAACTGTTTTTT
v_call: TRBV20-1
d_call: NA
j_call: TRBJ1-4
clone_size: NA
cdr3_length: 15

cdr3_aa: CASSEKRGGEQYF
cdr3_nt: TGTGCCAGCAGTGAGAAGCGGGGAGGCGAGCAGTACTTC
v_call: TRBV25-1
d_call: TRBD2
j_call: TRBJ2-7
clone_size: NA
cdr3_length: 13

cdr3_aa: CAIRLAGGRSTDTQYF
cdr3_nt: TGTGCCATCCGACTAGCGGGGGGTCGGAGCACAGATACGCAGTATTTT
v_call: TRBV10-3
d_call: TRBD2
j_call: TRBJ2-3
clone_size: NA
cdr3_length: 16

cdr3_aa: CASNLPQGPTEAFF
cdr3_nt: TGTGCCAGCAACCTCCCACAAGGCCCCACTGAAGCTTTCTTT
v_call: TRBV28
d_call: NA
j_call: TRBJ1-1
clone_size: once
cdr3_length: 14

cdr3_aa: CAWSVRQGAVTQYF
cdr3_nt: TGTGCCTGGAGTGTAAGGCAGGGGGCAGTTACGCAGTATTTT
v_call: TRBV30
d_call: TRBD1
j_call: TRBJ2-3
clone_size: few
cdr3_length: 14

cdr3_aa: CASSSRDRYGYTF
cdr3_nt: TGTGCCAGCAGTTCCAGGGATAGGTATGGCTACACCTTC
v_call: TRBV7-9
d_call: NA
j_call: TRBJ1-2
clone_size: few
cdr3_length: 13

cdr3_aa: CASSRTGTTDTQYF
cdr3_nt: TGTGCCAGCAGTCGGACAGGGACCACAGATACGCAGTATTTT
v_call: TRBV6-1
d_call: TRBD1
j_call: TRBJ2-3
clone_size: NA
cdr3_length: 14

cdr3_aa: CASSKTGDQPQHF
cdr3_nt: TGTGCCAGTAGTAAAACAGGGGATCAGCCCCAGCATTTT
v_call: TRBV19
d_call: TRBD1
j_call: TRBJ1-5
clone_size: NA
cdr3_length: 13

cdr3_aa: CASSETGALGYF
cdr3_nt: TGTGCCAGCAGCGAGACAGGGGCCTTGGGGTACTTC
v_call: TRBV2
d_call: TRBD1
j_call: TRBJ2-7
clone_size: NA
cdr3_length: 12

cdr3_aa: CASSAWDSHRETQYF
cdr3_nt: TGTGCCAGCAGCGCCTGGGACTCCCACAGGGAGACCCAGTACTTC
v_call: TRBV7-9
d_call: NA
j_call: TRBJ2-5
clone_size: NA
cdr3_length: 15

cdr3_aa: CASSWEPLTGQLNYGYTF
cdr3_nt: TGTGCCAGCAGTTGGGAACCTCTTACGGGACAGCTAAACTATGGCTACACCTTC
v_call: TRBV6-2/TRBV6-3
d_call: TRBD1
j_call: TRBJ1-2
clone_size: NA
cdr3_length: 18

cdr3_aa: CASNSGGSYEQYF
cdr3_nt: TGTGCCAGCAATTCCGGGGGGTCCTACGAGCAGTACTTC
v_call: TRBV6-1
d_call: TRBD2
j_call: TRBJ2-7
clone_size: NA
cdr3_length: 13